The rows below give T cell receptor beta chains drawn from one sample of a study of cytomegalovirus exposure and HLA in healthy donors. Generated by immunoSEQ multiplex PCR, the TCRdb table keeps only in-frame clones and is missing some. The sample holds around 200,000 clones, approximately 82% seen once. The sample comprised PBMCs. The receptors were sampled from a girl aged 2 to 9 in good health and CMV-seropositive. CDR3s include the opening cysteine and the closing phenylalanine or tryptophan. D genes are given only for firm matches. The listing skips clone size in some rows; elsewhere it reads once, few, many or a size class.

v_call: TRBV9
clone_size: .
j_call: TRBJ2-2
d_call: .
cdr3_nt: TGTGCCAGCAGCCAGGGAACCGCCGGGGAGCTGTTTTTT
cdr3_aa: CASSQGTAGELFF

v_call: TRBV5-1
clone_size: .
j_call: TRBJ1-6
d_call: .
cdr3_nt: TGCGCCAGCAGCTTGGGGCAGGCCCTCAATTCACCCCTCCACTTT
cdr3_aa: CASSLGQALNSPLHF

v_call: TRBV6-1
clone_size: .
j_call: TRBJ1-1
d_call: .
cdr3_nt: TGTGCCAGCAGTGACTTTGCCGCGCCTCAGGCAGGGGTGAACACTGAAGCTTTCTTT
cdr3_aa: CASSDFAAPQAGVNTEAFF

v_call: TRBV2
clone_size: .
j_call: TRBJ2-7
d_call: TRBD1
cdr3_nt: TGTGCCAGCAGTGACCGGACAGGGGGCCTTGGGGGGTACTTC
cdr3_aa: CASSDRTGGLGGYF

v_call: TRBV14
clone_size: .
j_call: TRBJ2-3
d_call: TRBD1
cdr3_nt: TGTGCCAGCAGCCAAACATCAGGGGGCGATACGCAGTATTTT
cdr3_aa: CASSQTSGGDTQYF

v_call: TRBV1
clone_size: .
j_call: TRBJ2-1
d_call: .
cdr3_nt: TGCACCAGCAGCCGTACTAGCGGGAAGAACAATGAGCAGTTCTTC
cdr3_aa: CTSSRTSGKNNEQFF

v_call: TRBV29-1
clone_size: .
j_call: TRBJ2-1
d_call: .
cdr3_nt: TGCAGCGTTGCCCGGGGTCCGCAAATTGAGCAGTTCTTC
cdr3_aa: CSVARGPQIEQFF

v_call: TRBV19
clone_size: .
j_call: TRBJ1-2
d_call: .
cdr3_nt: TGTGCCAGTAGTATGGCCTCTGAATACAACTATGGCTACACCTTC
cdr3_aa: CASSMASEYNYGYTF

v_call: TRBV18
clone_size: .
j_call: TRBJ1-4
d_call: TRBD1
cdr3_nt: TGTGCCAGCTCACCCGACAGGGAGGAAAAACTGTTTTTT
cdr3_aa: CASSPDREEKLFF

v_call: TRBV5-1
clone_size: .
j_call: TRBJ1-3
d_call: .
cdr3_nt: TGCGCCAGCAGCTTGAGCGGTGGAAACACCATATATTTT
cdr3_aa: CASSLSGGNTIYF

v_call: TRBV11-3
clone_size: once
j_call: TRBJ2-7
d_call: TRBD1
cdr3_nt: TGTGCCAGCAGCTTACCGGGACAGGGCAGTCACGAGCAGTACTTC
cdr3_aa: CASSLPGQGSHEQYF

v_call: TRBV7-6
clone_size: .
j_call: TRBJ2-2
d_call: TRBD2
cdr3_nt: TGTGCCAGCAGCTTAACGTCTGGTGGATCGCTAGCGGGGCCGAGGACCGGGGAGCTGTTTTTT
cdr3_aa: CASSLTSGGSLAGPRTGELFF

v_call: TRBV5-1
clone_size: .
j_call: TRBJ2-5
d_call: .
cdr3_nt: TGCGCCAGCAGCTTAGCGGTTCAAGAGACCCAGTACTTC
cdr3_aa: CASSLAVQETQYF

v_call: TRBV10-3
clone_size: .
j_call: TRBJ2-2
d_call: TRBD2
cdr3_nt: TGTGCCATCAATAGCGGGAGCATCGGGGAGCTGTTTTTT
cdr3_aa: CAINSGSIGELFF

v_call: TRBV30
clone_size: .
j_call: TRBJ1-6
d_call: TRBD1
cdr3_nt: TGTGCCTGGAGGTCGGGACAGCTAAATTCACCCCTCCACTTT
cdr3_aa: CAWRSGQLNSPLHF

v_call: TRBV19
clone_size: .
j_call: TRBJ1-2
d_call: .
cdr3_nt: TGTGCCAGCCGCGACACATTAGGCGGCTACACCTTC
cdr3_aa: CASRDTLGGYTF

v_call: TRBV5-1
clone_size: .
j_call: TRBJ2-2
d_call: .
cdr3_nt: TGCGCCAGCAGCTCGGGGGACCAGACGCTTTTCGGGGAGCTGTTTTTT
cdr3_aa: CASSSGDQTLFGELFF

v_call: TRBV5-6
clone_size: .
j_call: TRBJ2-7
d_call: TRBD1
cdr3_nt: TGTGCCAGCAGCCGGATTACAGGGGGCGACGAGCAGTACTTC
cdr3_aa: CASSRITGGDEQYF

v_call: TRBV2
clone_size: .
j_call: TRBJ2-1
d_call: .
cdr3_nt: TGTGCCAGCAGTGAGCAGGGGCACGAGCAGTTCTTC
cdr3_aa: CASSEQGHEQFF

v_call: TRBV6-6
clone_size: few
j_call: TRBJ1-5
d_call: .
cdr3_nt: TGTGCCACTTCCGGGACAAGGGGTCAGCCCCAGCATTTT
cdr3_aa: CATSGTRGQPQHF

v_call: TRBV7-3
clone_size: few
j_call: TRBJ2-2
d_call: TRBD2
cdr3_nt: TGTGCCAGCAGCTTAACCGTGGGCGGGGGTACCGCCGGGGAGCTGTTTTTT
cdr3_aa: CASSLTVGGGTAGELFF

v_call: TRBV19
clone_size: .
j_call: TRBJ1-1
d_call: TRBD1
cdr3_nt: TGTGCCAGCGGGGACAGGGGCGAGGAAGCTTTCTTT
cdr3_aa: CASGDRGEEAFF

v_call: TRBV7-6
clone_size: .
j_call: TRBJ2-2
d_call: TRBD2
cdr3_nt: TGTGCCAGCAGCTTAGCGCCTGGAGCGGGAGCCACCGGGGAGCTGTTTTTT
cdr3_aa: CASSLAPGAGATGELFF

v_call: TRBV5-5
clone_size: .
j_call: TRBJ1-1
d_call: .
cdr3_nt: TGTGCCTCTGAGGAGGGTCGCGCAGCTTTCTTT
cdr3_aa: CASEEGRAAFF

v_call: TRBV23-1
clone_size: once
j_call: TRBJ1-1
d_call: .
cdr3_nt: TGCGCCAGCACCATGGACAGATGCGGAGCTTTCTTT
cdr3_aa: CASTMDRCGAFF

v_call: TRBV9
clone_size: .
j_call: TRBJ1-2
d_call: .
cdr3_nt: TGTGCCAGCAGCGTGGGGCGTAATCCCTATGGCTACACCTTC
cdr3_aa: CASSVGRNPYGYTF

v_call: TRBV6-5
clone_size: few
j_call: TRBJ2-7
d_call: TRBD1
cdr3_nt: TGTGCCAGCAGTTTTGGGACAGGGAAATACGAGCAGTACTTC
cdr3_aa: CASSFGTGKYEQYF

v_call: TRBV30
clone_size: once
j_call: TRBJ1-2
d_call: .
cdr3_nt: TGTGCCTGGAGTGTAAAGAATGAGCGGGCCTACACCTTC
cdr3_aa: CAWSVKNERAYTF

v_call: TRBV9
clone_size: .
j_call: TRBJ2-1
d_call: TRBD2
cdr3_nt: TGTGCCAGCAGCGTTACTAGCGGGAGGGCCACTGAGCAGTTCTTC
cdr3_aa: CASSVTSGRATEQFF

v_call: TRBV5-6
clone_size: .
j_call: TRBJ2-7
d_call: .
cdr3_nt: TGTGCCAGCAGCGGCGACTGGGGGCACGAGCAGTACTTC
cdr3_aa: CASSGDWGHEQYF

v_call: TRBV20-1
clone_size: .
j_call: TRBJ2-5
d_call: .
cdr3_nt: TGCAGTGCCGGGATTGAAGAGACCCAGTACTTC
cdr3_aa: CSAGIEETQYF